This entry lists 27 T cell receptor beta chains sequenced from one sample in a study of blood T cell repertoires in COVID-19. TCRdb's copy holds only in-frame clones and misses some; the assay was immunoSEQ multiplex PCR. This sample has about 80,000 clones, with around 88% found just once. The source material was peripheral blood. The source of these receptors is a woman of 80 years or more with acute or convalescent COVID-19.

The chain links TRBV19 to TRBJ1-3; no firm D call. V lost 7 bases to trimming and J lost 2 bases, with 12 bases between them. Germline CDR1 is LNHDA and CDR2 is SQIVND (reference sequence). This CDR3 contains 14 residues. CDR3 protein: CASTSREPGNTIYF. The CDR3 DNA reads TGTGCCAGTACCTCCCGGGAACCTGGAAACACCATATATTTT.

This chain uses TRBV3-1 (or the pseudogene TRBV3-2) with TRBJ1-6; D gene uncertain. Trimming left V 1 base short and J 8 bases short, with 9 bases between. Germline CDR1 is LGHDT and CDR2 is YNNKEL (reference sequence). The CDR3 is 14 residues long. The CDR3 is CASSQAQSHSPLHF. CDR3 in DNA: TGTGCCAGCAGCCAAGCACAGTCCCATTCACCCCTCCACTTT.

The chain joins TRBV6-2 or TRBV6-3 to TRBJ2-3; 7 bases are a match to TRBD1. This CDR3 contains 17 residues. V dropped 5 bases and J dropped 1; count of bases not matched to a gene: 12. The germline gives CDR1 MNHEY, CDR2 SVGEGT. The CDR3 loop is CASSKTIRQGGTDTQYF. The DNA of the CDR3 is TGTGCCAGCAGTAAGACGATTCGACAGGGAGGCACAGATACGCAGTATTTT.

The chain recombines TRBV7-2 with TRBJ1-6; the D is unclear. The CDR3 is made up of 13 amino acids. The V end was cut by 3 bases, the J end by 7 bases, with 7 bases between. Germline loops: CDR1 SGHTA, CDR2 FQGNSA. The CDR3 sequence is CASSFSQNSPLHF. The CDR3 coding sequence is TGTGCCAGCAGCTTCTCACAGAATTCACCCCTCCACTTT.

In the case of this clone: The same CDR3 can be traced to other DNA sequences in this sample. The V call is TRBV5-8, the J call TRBJ2-3; 10 bases are shared with TRBD2. Unmatched junction bases numbered 3, after V lost 7 bases and J lost 1 base. CDR3 length: 14 amino acids. CDR1 and CDR2 from the germline V gene are SGHTS and YDEGEE. Here the CDR3 DNA reads TGTGCCAGCTCCGGGACTAGCGGCACAGATACGCAGTATTTT. The encoded protein is CASSGTSGTDTQYF.

This clone has a single count. The chain carries TRBV6-2 or TRBV6-3 and TRBJ1-5; D call uncertain. V lost 5 bases and J lost 2, with 19 bases in between. This CDR3 comprises 17 residues. The germline gives CDR1 MNHEY, CDR2 SVGEGT. The CDR3 coding sequence is TGTGCCAGCAGTACTAGGACGGGCCTAATTGGCAATCAGCCCCAGCATTTT. Protein sequence: CASSTRTGLIGNQPQHF.

The V and J genes are TRBV5-1 and TRBJ1-5; no definite D call. This CDR3 spans 13 amino acids. Germline values: CDR1 SGHRS, CDR2 YFSETQ. The V end was cut by 2 bases, the J end by 9 bases, with 12 bases between. The CDR3 loop reads CASSFTGPGPQHF. DNA for the CDR3: TGCGCCAGCAGCTTCACGGGTCCGGGGCCCCAGCATTTT.

V is TRBV5-1 and J is TRBJ2-1; 7 bases align to TRBD2. Germline-derived CDR1 and CDR2 are SGHRS and YFSETQ. The CDR3 runs 15 residues. Germline trimming cut 0 bases from V and 7 bases from J; bases unmatched to any gene: 7. The CDR3 nucleotides read TGCGCCAGCAGCTTGGAAGGCGGGAGTGGTAATGAGCAGTTCTTC. Its translation: CASSLEGGSGNEQFF.

This rearrangement joins TRBV3-1 (or the pseudogene TRBV3-2) to TRBJ1-5; D may be TRBD1 (5 bases). V was shortened by 0 bases and J by 7 bases, with 13 bases between the two germline ends. This CDR3 comprises 15 residues. Germline CDR1 and CDR2: LGHDT and YNNKEL (reference sequence). The CDR3 loop is CASSQDPGYGQPQHF. The CDR3 nucleotides read TGTGCCAGCAGCCAAGATCCAGGGTATGGACAGCCCCAGCATTTT.

The chain links TRBV15 to TRBJ1-1; possibly TRBD1 for D (5 bases). Trimming left V 0 bases short and J 1 base short, with 15 bases between. The CDR3 consists of 17 residues. Germline CDR1 is LNHNV and CDR2 is YYDKDF (reference sequence). The CDR3 reads CATSRDPPGLRNTEAFF. The CDR3 DNA reads as TGTGCCACCAGCAGAGATCCACCGGGACTCCGGAACACTGAAGCTTTCTTT. The entire variable domain, with the rest obtained from reference TRBV15 and TRBJ1-1, is as follows: DAMVIQNPRYQVTQFGKPVTLSCSQTLNHNVMYWYQQKSSQAPKLLFHYYDKDFNNEADTPDNFQSRRPNTSFCFLDIRSPGLGDTAMYLCATSRDPPGLRNTEAFFGQGTRLTVV.

CDR3 sequence reads: CASSPGQNYGYTF. CDR3 in DNA: TGTGCCAGTAGCCCCGGACAGAACTATGGCTACACCTTC. This chain uses TRBV19 with TRBJ1-2, with D possibly being TRBD1 (6 bases). V shed 6 bases and J shed 2 bases, with 10 bases lying between them. The CDR3 loop spans 13 amino acids. CDR1 LNHDA and CDR2 SQIVND come from the germline V gene (reference sequence). The full variable domain, its missing parts supplied by reference TRBV19 and TRBJ1-2, is DGGITQSPKYLFRKEGQNVTLSCEQNLNHDAMYWYRQDPGQGLRLIYYSQIVNDFQKGDIAEGYSVSREKKESFPLTVTSAQKNPTAFYLCASSPGQNYGYTFGSGTRLTVV.

The rearrangement joins TRBV11-2 to TRBJ2-3; 7 nucleotides line up with TRBD2. After removal of 2 bases from V and 1 base from J, the junction contained 3 bases not matched to a gene. This CDR3 contains 15 residues. CDR1 SGHAT and CDR2 FQNNGV come from the germline V gene. Here the CDR3 reads CASSLPSGGTDTQYF. CDR3 in DNA: TGTGCCAGCAGCTTACCTAGCGGAGGCACAGATACGCAGTATTTT.

As to this clone: A read error may account for a junction end that differs from germline. The chain combines TRBV15 with TRBJ2-1; D might be TRBD2 (6 bases). This CDR3 is 16 amino acids long. Per germline, CDR1 LNHNV and CDR2 YYDKDF (reference sequence). The CDR3 sequence: CATSRSQGGGGVGIVF. CDR3 coding DNA: TGTGCCACCAGCAGGAGCCAGGGCGGAGGCGGGGTGGGCATAGTCTTC.

This chain connects TRBV3-1 (or the pseudogene TRBV3-2) to TRBJ2-1; 15 nucleotides agree with TRBD2. The J segment lost 7 bases and the V segment lost 0 bases, leaving 10 bases of the junction unmatched. CDR3 length: 19 amino acids. Per germline, CDR1 LGHDT and CDR2 YNNKEL (reference sequence). CDR3 sequence reads: CASSQDQGLAGGSLNEQFF. The CDR3, as DNA: TGTGCCAGCAGCCAAGATCAAGGACTAGCGGGGGGGTCCTTAAATGAGCAGTTCTTC.

V is TRBV5-1 and J is TRBJ1-2, with D hard to call. Between the trimmed V and J ends, which lost 2 bases and 3 bases, there was a span of 5 bases. The CDR3 totals 12 residues. Germline CDR1 reads SGHRS; CDR2 reads YFSETQ. CDR3 nucleotides: TGCGCCAGCAGCTTCCGGGACTATGGCTACACCTTC. This gives the protein CASSFRDYGYTF.

J is TRBJ2-1 and V is TRBV30; 9 bases line up with TRBD2. From germline, CDR1 is GTSNPN and CDR2 SVGIG (reference sequence). Trimming cost V 7 bases and J 4 bases; bases outside gene matches: 11. The CDR3 runs 15 residues. CDR3 loop: CASWGSGRRYNEQFF. The CDR3 nucleotides are TGTGCCTCCTGGGGGAGCGGGAGGAGATACAATGAGCAGTTCTTC.

The gene calls are TRBV2 and TRBJ2-7; 7 bases fit TRBD2. Germline V CDR1 and CDR2: SNHLY, FYNNEI. The V gene end was trimmed by 6 bases and the J gene end by 0 bases; junction bases not matched to a gene: 8. The CDR3 length is 15 residues. CDR3 loop: CASRGSSGGSYEQYF. The CDR3 DNA follows: TGTGCCAGCAGGGGATCTAGCGGAGGCTCCTACGAGCAGTACTTC. The full variable domain, completed using reference TRBV2 and TRBJ2-7, is EPEVTQTPSHQVTQMGQEVILRCVPISNHLYFYWYRQILGQKVEFLVSFYNNEISEKSEIFDDQFSVERPDGSNFTLKIRSTKLEDSAMYFCASRGSSGGSYEQYFGPGTRLTVT.

This sequence joins TRBV29-1 and TRBJ1-1; D is unresolved. CDR3 size: 11 residues. Germline CDR1 SQVTM, CDR2 ANQGSEA. The CDR3 nucleotides read TGCAGTGCCGGGATGAACACTGAAGCTTTCTTT. It specifies CSAGMNTEAFF.

The chain is built from TRBV5-5 and TRBJ2-7; D is undetermined. Germline CDR1 SGHKS, CDR2 YYEKEE (reference sequence). There are 14 residues in the CDR3. Between the trimmed V and J ends, which lost 0 bases and 0 bases, there was a span of 7 bases. The CDR3 DNA follows: TGTGCCAGCAGCTTGGCCCAGTTCTCCTACGAGCAGTACTTC. It codes for CASSLAQFSYEQYF.

V usage is TRBV7-2 and J usage is TRBJ1-4, with TRBD1 matching 8 bases. V lost 5 bases, J lost 3 bases, and 2 bases stayed unmatched. In germline, CDR1 is SGHTA, CDR2 FQGNSA. The CDR3 consists of 14 residues. The CDR3 reads CASSPTGANEKLFF. CDR3 nucleotides: TGTGCCAGCAGCCCGACAGGGGCTAATGAAAAACTGTTTTTT.

This clone turned up a few times. For the CDR3, the DNA is TGTGCCAGCAGTGAAGCTGGCGGGAGAGAGACGCCTTTCTTT. Residues: CASSEAGGRETPFF. J is TRBJ1-1 and V is TRBV6-1, with unresolved D. Trimming pared 0 bases from V and 12 bases from J, leaving 17 bases between. CDR3 length equals 14 residues. Germline V lookup: CDR1 MNHNS, CDR2 SASEGT.

The chain has TRBV19 and TRBJ1-1; tentative D call: TRBD1 (6 bases). This CDR3 contains 14 residues. Per germline, CDR1 LNHDA and CDR2 SQIVND (reference sequence). V lost 5 bases and J lost 1, with 11 bases in between. The CDR3 region is CASSPGTPNTEAFF. The CDR3 DNA sequence: TGTGCCAGTAGTCCCGGGACACCGAACACTGAAGCTTTCTTT.

The chain combines TRBV30 with TRBJ1-2; TRBD1 matches 7 bases. Germline V lookup: CDR1 GTSNPN, CDR2 SVGIG (reference sequence). This CDR3 has 14 amino acids. V was clipped by 0 bases and J by 4 bases; unmatched bases: 5. The DNA for the CDR3 is TGTGCCTGGAGTGTTAGGCAGGGGGGCTATGGCTACACCTTC. Translation: CAWSVRQGGYGYTF.

This chain joins TRBV5-6 and TRBJ1-5; 9 nucleotides agree with TRBD1. V shed 4 bases and J 5 bases; nucleotides not matched to a gene: 7. This CDR3 spans 15 amino acids. Germline-derived CDR1 and CDR2 are SGHDT and YYEEEE. CDR3 DNA sequence: TGTGCCAGCAGCCTGATGGGACAGGGAGATCAGCCCCAGCATTTT. Translated, it gives CASSLMGQGDQPQHF.

The chain uses TRBV6-5 and TRBJ1-1; D is perhaps TRBD1 (5 bases). CDR1 is MNHEY and CDR2 is SVGAGI in the germline V gene. The CDR3 sequence is 15 residues long. Trimming took off 7 bases at V and 0 bases at J, with 15 bases between the two ends. The CDR3 is CASTPTALMNTEAFF. The CDR3 nucleotides read TGTGCCAGCACTCCGACAGCCCTCATGAACACTGAAGCTTTCTTT.

This chain connects TRBV6-6 to TRBJ2-3; D unclear. The V end was cut by 6 bases, the J end by 4 bases, with 11 bases between. The CDR3 is made up of 13 amino acids. The germline CDR1 and CDR2 sequences are MNHNY and SVGAGI (reference sequence). In DNA, the CDR3 is TGTGCCAGCAGAAGTGGCAGTGCAGATACGCAGTATTTT. It encodes CASRSGSADTQYF.

The J gene is TRBJ2-7, the V gene TRBV5-1; TRBD1 matches 10 bases. CDR3 length: 15 residues. The junction had 8 bases not matched to a gene; V was cut back by 5 bases and J by 3 bases. The germline V gene has CDR1 SGHRS and CDR2 YFSETQ. The CDR3 DNA follows: TGCGCCAGCAGACCCCCCGGGACAGGGGTCTACGAGCAGTACTTC. Its protein is CASRPPGTGVYEQYF.